This TCR beta chain was captured in a study of T cells in pancreatic ductal adenocarcinoma. Sequencing used immunoSEQ multiplex PCR; TCRdb keeps in-frame clones, though not all of them. The table shows more than 85,000 clones, with more than 90% occurring only once. Looked up from germline, CDR1 is MNHEY and CDR2 is SMNVEV (reference sequence). This CDR3 region has 13 residues. The ends were cut back, 4 bases at V and 3 bases at J, with 7 bases in the middle. Selected pancreatic ductal adenocarcinoma patients had undergone surgery without neoadjuvant therapy. V gene TRBV27 combines with J gene TRBJ2-1; D gene uncertain. The TCR originated in a human donor with pancreatic ductal adenocarcinoma. Specimen: PBMCs. The CDR3, as DNA: TGTGCCAGCAGTTGGGCAGACTACAATGAGCAGTTCTTC. This encodes CASSWADYNEQFF.